These 20 T cell receptor beta chains were sequenced from one sample in a study of breast tumors, draining lymph nodes, adjacent tissues. Samples came from axillary lymph nodes draining the breast cancer. Via MiXCR, TCRdb re-called the multiplex PCR reads, giving one row per CDR3 protein. The profile covers approximately 150,000 distinct CDR3 sequences, with about 33% appearing a single time and around 3.5% taken by the ten largest. Sequenced material: axillary lymph node tissue. The receptors shown here come from a female donor with breast cancer. Some clones in this sample may be carry-over from other donors' samples.

This clonotype came up many times. This chain joins TRBV6-1 and TRBJ2-3, with 11 bases that match TRBD2. Per the germline V gene, CDR1 is MNHNS and CDR2 is SASEGT. V lost 8 bases, J lost 4 bases, and 8 bases stayed unmatched. This CDR3 is 15 amino acids long. Written as DNA, the CDR3 is TGTGCCAGCCCGACTAGCGGGACAATCTCAGATACGCAGTATTTT. This translates into CASPTSGTISDTQYF.

At least ten counts were recorded for this clonotype. The chain employs TRBV6-6 and TRBJ2-7; D is ambiguous. With 8 bases removed from V and 12 bases from J, the gap between germline ends came to 14 bases. Germline V gene data show CDR1 as MNHNY and CDR2 as SVGAGI (reference sequence). The CDR3 length is 10 residues. CDR3 loop: CASGTRPLYF. The CDR3 region has the DNA TGTGCCAGCGGAACTCGTCCTCTGTACTTC.

This clonotype was seen repeatedly, ten times or more. In DNA form, the CDR3 reads TGTGCCAGCAGTTCAGGGTTAGTGTGGCCCACCTTC. Its protein is CASSSGLVWPTF. The rearrangement links TRBV9 to TRBJ1-2, with a tentative D call TRBD1 (5 bases). In germline, CDR1 is SGDLS, CDR2 YYNGEE. This CDR3 has 12 residues. V was pared by 5 bases and J by 13 bases, with 18 bases between.

Many counts were recorded for this clonotype. The CDR3 DNA follows: TGCAGTGCTAGTAGCGTCAGCTACAATGAGCAGTTCTTC. Protein sequence: CSASSVSYNEQFF. V and J are TRBV20-1 and TRBJ2-1; perhaps TRBD2 as D (5 bases). Germline V gene sequence: CDR1 DFQATT, CDR2 SNEGSKA (reference sequence). V was clipped by 3 bases and J by 3 bases, with 9 bases between them. The CDR3 is 13 amino acids.

This clonotype appeared once. The chain employs TRBV12-3 or TRBV12-4 and TRBJ2-5; 9 nucleotides line up with TRBD2. J lost 5 bases, V lost 3 bases, and 4 bases had no gene match. This CDR3 comprises 14 residues. CDR3 DNA sequence: TGTGCCAGCAGTTTCTGGGCGGGGGGGGAGACCCAGTACTTC. Amino acid sequence: CASSFWAGGETQYF.

This clonotype was seen ten or more times. J is TRBJ1-5 and V is TRBV20-1; D may be TRBD1 (6 bases). The CDR3 totals 16 residues. Germline loops: CDR1 DFQATT, CDR2 SNEGSKA (reference sequence). V lost 6 bases and J lost 0, with 18 bases in between. As DNA, the CDR3 is TGCAGTGCCAGTCCTGGGGGCACCTTTAGCAATCAGCCCCAGCATTTT. It yields the protein CSASPGGTFSNQPQHF.

This clonotype was found many times. The V and J genes are TRBV19 and TRBJ2-7, with D possibly matching TRBD2 (7 bases). The V end lost 10 bases, the J end lost 7 bases, and 23 bases lay between the germline ends. The CDR3 consists of 14 residues. The V gene's germline CDR1 is LNHDA and CDR2 SQIVND (reference sequence). Here the CDR3 DNA reads TGTGCCACGTCCCGGGGGGCGTCTGGAATGGAGCAGTACTTC. It codes for CATSRGASGMEQYF.

At least ten counts were recorded for this clonotype. The gene calls are TRBV7-9 and TRBJ2-1; D might be TRBD1 (6 bases). CDR1 is SEHNR and CDR2 is FQNEAQ in the germline V gene (reference sequence). V lost 2 bases, J lost 3 bases, and 23 bases lay in between. The CDR3 runs to 19 residues. The CDR3 here is CASSLWGRTNGGDYNEQFF. The CDR3 DNA reads as TGTGCCAGCAGCTTATGGGGACGTACTAATGGGGGCGACTACAATGAGCAGTTCTTC.

The table lists this clonotype with many counts. One junction end disagrees with the germline gene, perhaps due to a read error. V is TRBV7-7 and J is TRBJ2-5; D is unresolved. The germline gives CDR1 SSHAT, CDR2 FNYEAQ (reference sequence). This CDR3 region has 14 residues. The CDR3 reads CASSLAGRGETQYF. In nucleotides, the CDR3 is TGTGCTAGCAGCTTAGCCGGACGTGGAGAGACCCAGTACTTC.

The J gene is TRBJ2-7, the V gene TRBV5-6; possible D gene TRBD1, 6 bases. Trimming took 0 bases from V and 12 from J, leaving 19 bases between them. Germline lookup yields CDR1 SGHDT and CDR2 YYEEEE. The CDR3 consists of 14 residues. The CDR3 region has the DNA TGTGCCAGCAGCTTGGGGGACACGGTGTCCGGGCGGTACTTC. Translated: CASSLGDTVSGRYF.

The V and J genes are TRBV27 and TRBJ1-4, with D possibly matching TRBD1 (6 bases). Trimming shortened V by 3 bases and J by 5 bases, and 16 bases separated the two germline ends. Germline V gene lookup returns CDR1 MNHEY and CDR2 SMNVEV (reference sequence). There are 16 residues in the CDR3. In nucleotides, the CDR3 is TGTGCCAGCAGTTTTCAGGTCGACAGGCCAAATGAAAAACTGTTTTTT. Amino acid sequence: CASSFQVDRPNEKLFF.

This clonotype was observed at least ten times. The gene calls are TRBV7-8 and TRBJ2-5; TRBD2 matches at 10 bases. With V trimmed by 5 bases and J by 5 bases, 8 bases remained unmatched. The CDR3 consists of 15 residues. Germline loops: CDR1 SGHVS, CDR2 FQNEAQ. The CDR3 sequence: CASSVSGGASETQYF. The CDR3 DNA sequence: TGTGCCAGCAGCGTAAGCGGGGGGGCGTCGGAGACCCAGTACTTC.

On this clonotype itself: A much larger clone lies one base from this, so it may be a read error. The V call is TRBV11-2, the J call TRBJ2-6, with D perhaps TRBD2 (5 bases). With 5 bases removed from V and 12 bases from J, the gap between germline ends came to 14 bases. CDR1 and CDR2 from the germline V gene are SGHAT and FQNNGV. The CDR3 contains 13 residues. The CDR3 region has the DNA TGTGCCAGCAGCCGCCCTGAGGGCACCGTCCTGACTTTC. Residues: CASSRPEGTVLTF.

This chain uses TRBV9 with TRBJ2-7; 8 bases are shared with TRBD1. Trimming removed 5 bases from V and 4 bases from J; junction bases left unmatched: 14. Germline lookup yields CDR1 SGDLS and CDR2 YYNGEE. This CDR3 region has 16 residues. CDR3 sequence (DNA): TGTGCCAGCAGAGAGACAGGGGCTAGCGCCACATACGAGCAGTACTTC. It is translated as CASRETGASATYEQYF.

This chain uses TRBV7-2 with TRBJ2-1; 11 bases fit TRBD2. After removal of 1 base from V and 3 bases from J, the junction contained 2 bases not matched to a gene. CDR3 length: 16 amino acids. Germline CDR1 is SGHTA and CDR2 is FQGNSA. CDR3 coding DNA: TGTGCCAGCAGCTTAGGACTAGCGGGACTCTACAATGAGCAGTTCTTC. Translated, it gives CASSLGLAGLYNEQFF.

This clonotype was seen once. A much larger clonotype is one base distant, so this may be a read error. The missing conserved phenylalanine or tryptophan at the end of this CDR3 makes a read error likely. V gene TRBV7-3 combines with J gene TRBJ2-1; D ambiguous. The CDR3 covers 14 residues. Germline V gives CDR1 SGHTA, CDR2 FQGTGA. Trimming stripped 5 bases from V and 4 bases from J, with 12 bases between. The CDR3 DNA sequence: TGTGCCAGCAGCCCCTCCAGCAGGTACAATGAGCAGTTCTGC. Protein sequence: CASSPSSRYNEQFC.

The sample holds many counts of this clonotype. V usage is TRBV28 and J usage is TRBJ2-7; D is unresolved. Germline V gene sequence: CDR1 MDHEN, CDR2 SYDVKM. The V end was cut by 5 bases, the J end by 5 bases, with 10 bases between. This CDR3 is built from 12 residues. CDR3 loop: CASSPIFNEQYF. DNA for the CDR3: TGTGCCAGCAGTCCCATCTTCAACGAGCAGTACTTC.

This CDR3 is CASSSGGAEETQYF. CDR3 nucleotide sequence: TGTGCCAGCAGTAGCGGGGGGGCCGAAGAGACCCAGTACTTC. The rearrangement uses TRBV9 and TRBJ2-5, with 11 bases lining up with TRBD2. CDR3 length: 14 residues. Germline V gene data show CDR1 as SGDLS and CDR2 as YYNGEE. J lost 3 bases, V lost 5 bases, and 3 bases had no gene match.

The chain is built from TRBV7-4 and TRBJ1-4, with a possible D match to TRBD1 (6 bases). The length of the CDR3 is 14 residues. Trimming took 1 base from V and 8 from J, leaving 11 bases between them. Germline lookup yields CDR1 SGHVT and CDR2 SQSDAQ. CDR3 in amino acids: CASSLGQGSEKLFF. In DNA form, the CDR3 reads TGTGCCAGCAGCTTAGGGCAGGGGTCCGAAAAACTGTTTTTT.

V usage is TRBV7-9 and J usage is TRBJ1-1; the D gene is possibly TRBD1 (5 bases). This CDR3 spans 12 amino acids. Germline V gene sequence: CDR1 SEHNR, CDR2 FQNEAQ (reference sequence). With 5 bases removed from V and 10 bases from J, the gap between germline ends came to 14 bases. CDR3 coding DNA: TGTGCCAGCAGCCACCCGGGGGGAGTAGCTTTCTTT. As protein: CASSHPGGVAFF.